This T cell receptor beta chain is from a study of shared clonotypes between healthy human individuals. Study background: Serving as donors were two women and a few men, whose ages spanned 18 to 49. Three plates were used per donor for CD4 naive, three for CD4 memory, two for CD8 naive and one for CD8 memory.

Some clones are missing from TCRdb's copy, which holds only in-frame ones; the method was immunoSEQ multiplex PCR. The table includes some 650,000 clones, roughly 97% detected once. The receptor was derived from a woman between 25 and 40 years old in good health. The sequenced material came from naive CD4+ T cells sorted from blood. Subset of the sample: CD45RA+ positively selected.

CDR3 sequence: CASRGSSKETQYF. DNA of the CDR3: TGTGCCAGCCGGGGCTCGTCCAAGGAGACCCAGTACTTC. The chain is built from TRBV6-5 and TRBJ2-5; the D gene could be TRBD1 or TRBD2 (5 bases each). This CDR3 region has 13 residues. The germline V gene has CDR1 MNHEY and CDR2 SVGAGI. V dropped 8 bases and J dropped 5 bases, with 15 bases sitting between them.